This T cell receptor beta chain was captured by sequencing in a study of naive and memory T cell subsets (dated by TCRdb to about 2017). Context from the whole study: An open-source, UMI-based TCR alpha and beta sequencing pipeline was applied to sorted naive and memory peripheral blood T cell subsets. RNA was DNase-treated and reverse transcribed with TCR constant-region primers, mostly using SuperScript III. The results of the functional CMV T cell responses matched the IgG serology results in every case. The investigation overall reported the following: TCR abundance followed a power law whose exponent differed between naive and memory subsets but was consistent across the three individuals. Following error correction, more than 95% of naive TCR sequences occurred only once, which made naive abundance distributions much steeper than those of memory subsets. Single alpha or beta chain sequences, rather than paired alpha/beta receptors, were used to define clonotypes. RNA-based TCR counts may be affected by expression changes linked to T cell activation and differentiation. A few larger clonotypes were found in naive repertoires, especially CD8, and these larger clonotypes were possibly memory cells re-expressing CD45RA. In both CD4 and CD8 cells, the Gini index increased while Shannon and inverse Simpson diversity decreased from naive through CM, EM and EMRA. The repertoire findings for the naive and memory subsets could not be validated, as no ground truth was available.

V and J are trimmed by 4 bases and 3 bases, and the gene matches miss 11 bases of the junction. The germline V gene sets CDR1 to SGHDT and CDR2 to YYEEEE. Reading from cysteine to phenylalanine, the CDR3 counts 18 amino acids. The DNA shown is the 54-base CDR3, in frame from base 1. In its sample, this clonotype was seen a few times. Its antigen is not yet known. Base qualities are not at hand, and no much larger clone is one base apart. From the second PCR step onward, the TCR alpha chain libraries and the TCR beta chain libraries were amplified separately. Donor CMV status was determined by IFNgamma production from CD4+ T cells after overnight stimulation of fresh PBMCs with CMV viral lysate. Miltenyi beads were used first to positively select CD4 T cells, and CD8 T cells were then positively selected from the CD4-negative fraction. Cells were stained for CD3, CD4, CD8, CD45RA, CD27 and a live/dead dye and were sorted on a BD Aria II into four subsets based on CD45RA and CD27. Blood came from a few healthy volunteers, each fractionated into CD4 and CD8 T cells and then into four differentiation subsets. Roughly 120 ml of peripheral blood was collected from each donor, and PBMC were isolated from the blood using Ficoll-Paque PLUS density-gradient centrifugation. Sorted cells were lysed in RLT buffer, after which RNA was extracted using a Qiagen RNeasy kit and stored at -80 degrees C.

Libraries were built with UMI-ligation and nested PCR. An equimolar mix of two oligonucleotides covering both TRBC1 and TRBC2 was used as the beta constant-region primer. The ligated cDNA went through four rounds of PCR with nested alpha and beta constant-region primers together with the SP2 primer. A single-stranded oligonucleotide containing the SP2 primer and a 12-nucleotide UMI was joined to the 3' end of the cDNA by T4 RNA ligase 1. The ligation reaction was kept at 16 degrees C for roughly 20-24 hours. PCR2 was typically run as a SYBR Green qPCR and stopped at a predetermined threshold to prevent over-amplification. Every purification after the first one was done using Agencourt AMPure XP magnetic beads. Libraries were quantified by Qubit and checked on a TapeStation, where a main peak was expected near 650 bp. Pooled libraries were sequenced on an Illumina MiSeq using v2 2x251 paired-end kits, and typically roughly 0.95-2.2 million reads were obtained per sample. Each sample library was pooled at around 4.1 nM, and about 4.5-7% PhiX was included to improve cluster recognition. The original pipeline was this. Using tag matching that tolerated one base-pair mismatch, Decombinator assigned V and J genes to FASTQ reads that had been processed by Demultiplexor. Collapsinator used UMIs to correct both sequencing errors and frequency errors arising from PCR heterogeneity. CDR3Translator translated TCRs and extracted CDR3s from the conserved cysteine to the FGXG phenylalanine, flagging non-productive sequences. Gini, Shannon entropy and inverse Simpson indices were calculated on repertoires that had been subsampled to equal numbers of UMI-defined TCRs. Within the linear range, a power law was fitted to clonotype abundance distributions using maximum likelihood. For one naive CD8 sample, the pipeline and MIGEC produced similar UMI counts, unique TCR numbers and clonal distributions. One analysis removed from the naive repertoire any naive TCRs that were also present in any memory subset from the same donor. The repertoires were searched for under 7,500 CMV-associated CDR3 sequences that had been compiled from VDJdb and a published dataset. TCRdb reprocessing: public reads trimmed at Q25 with fastp, clones called with MiXCR, in-frame beta chains kept. Rows matching on CDR3 protein sequence are summarized as one entry with the most common DNA and genes. TCRdb, rather than the study authors, made the V and J calls. Within this sample are roughly 150,000 distinct CDR3 sequences, with about a fifth of them counted one time only. The ten most abundant clones make up about 0.6% of the sample.

The sequenced sample was naive CD8+ T cells from blood. The cell subset or site label, read with the paper, signifies: naive T cells, CD45RA high CD27+. The rearranged segments are TRBV5-6 and TRBJ2-3, and 13 junctional nucleotides match TRBD2. The clonotype comes from a human donor in good health. The DNA sequence is TGTGCCAGCAGCCTTTACCCCGGGACTAGCGGGAAGACAGATACGCAGTATTTT. This encodes CASSLYPGTSGKTDTQYF.